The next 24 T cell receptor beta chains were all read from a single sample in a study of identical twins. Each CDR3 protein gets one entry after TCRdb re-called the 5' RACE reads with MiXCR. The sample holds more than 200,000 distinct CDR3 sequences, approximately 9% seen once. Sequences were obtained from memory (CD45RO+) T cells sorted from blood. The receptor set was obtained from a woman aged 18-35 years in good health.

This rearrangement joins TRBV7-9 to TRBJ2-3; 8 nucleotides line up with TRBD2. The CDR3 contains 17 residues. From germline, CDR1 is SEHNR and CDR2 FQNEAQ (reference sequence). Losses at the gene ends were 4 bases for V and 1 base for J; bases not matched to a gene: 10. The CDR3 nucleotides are TGTGCCAGCAGCTCGGCCCCGGAGCGGGGGCGCACAGATACGCAGTATTTT. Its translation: CASSSAPERGRTDTQYF.

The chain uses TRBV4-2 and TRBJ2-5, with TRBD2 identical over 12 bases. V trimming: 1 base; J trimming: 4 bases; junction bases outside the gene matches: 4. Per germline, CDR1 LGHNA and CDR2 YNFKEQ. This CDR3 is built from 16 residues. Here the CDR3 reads CASSQGASGGAETQYF. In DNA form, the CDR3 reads TGTGCCAGCAGCCAAGGGGCTAGCGGGGGGGCAGAGACCCAGTACTTC.

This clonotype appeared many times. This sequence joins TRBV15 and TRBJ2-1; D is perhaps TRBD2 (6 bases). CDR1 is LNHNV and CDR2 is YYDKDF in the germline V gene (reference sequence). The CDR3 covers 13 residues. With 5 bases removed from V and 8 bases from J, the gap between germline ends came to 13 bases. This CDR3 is CATSSVSGYEQFF. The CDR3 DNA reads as TGTGCCACCAGCTCGGTAAGCGGGTATGAGCAGTTCTTC.

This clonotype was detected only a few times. CDR3 nucleotides: TGCAGTGCTAGAGCCCCACGGGGGGCGGAGGGGAATGAGCAGTTCTTC. It is translated as CSARAPRGAEGNEQFF. J is TRBJ2-1 and V is TRBV20-1; D perhaps matches TRBD2 (7 bases). Germline V gives CDR1 DFQATT, CDR2 SNEGSKA (reference sequence). The CDR3 covers 16 residues. The V and J ends lost 1 base and 7 bases respectively, with 20 bases between them.

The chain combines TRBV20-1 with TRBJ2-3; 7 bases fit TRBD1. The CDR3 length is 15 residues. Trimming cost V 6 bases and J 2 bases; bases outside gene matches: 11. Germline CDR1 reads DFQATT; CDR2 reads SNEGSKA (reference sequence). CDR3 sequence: CSAISGQALTDTQYF. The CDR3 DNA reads TGCAGTGCCATTTCCGGACAGGCCCTCACAGATACGCAGTATTTT.

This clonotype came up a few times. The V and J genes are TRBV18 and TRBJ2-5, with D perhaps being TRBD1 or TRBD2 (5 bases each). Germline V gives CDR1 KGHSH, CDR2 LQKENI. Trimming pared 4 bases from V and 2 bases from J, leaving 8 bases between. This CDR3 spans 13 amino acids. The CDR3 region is CASSRDVQETQYF. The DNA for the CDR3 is TGTGCCAGCTCACGGGACGTACAAGAGACCCAGTACTTC.

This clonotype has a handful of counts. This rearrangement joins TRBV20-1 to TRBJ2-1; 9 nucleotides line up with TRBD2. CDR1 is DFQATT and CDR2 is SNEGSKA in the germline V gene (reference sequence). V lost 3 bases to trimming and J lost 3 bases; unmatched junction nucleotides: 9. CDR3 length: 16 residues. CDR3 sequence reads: CSARGGVAGVYNEQFF. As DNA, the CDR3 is TGCAGTGCTAGGGGGGGGGTAGCGGGAGTCTACAATGAGCAGTTCTTC.

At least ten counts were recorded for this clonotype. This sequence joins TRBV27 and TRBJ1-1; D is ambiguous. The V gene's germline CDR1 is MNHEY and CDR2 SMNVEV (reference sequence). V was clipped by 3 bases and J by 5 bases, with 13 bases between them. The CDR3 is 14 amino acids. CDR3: CASSFRRDRTEAFF. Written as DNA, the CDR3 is TGTGCCAGCAGTTTTAGGAGGGATAGGACTGAAGCTTTCTTT.

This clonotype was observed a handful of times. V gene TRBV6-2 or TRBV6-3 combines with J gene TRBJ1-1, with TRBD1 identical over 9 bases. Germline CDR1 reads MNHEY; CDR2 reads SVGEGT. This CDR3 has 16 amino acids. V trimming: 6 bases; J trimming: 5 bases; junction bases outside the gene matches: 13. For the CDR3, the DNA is TGTGCCAGCAGCACCCAGGGACAGGGAAGTTGGACTGAAGCTTTCTTT. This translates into CASSTQGQGSWTEAFF.

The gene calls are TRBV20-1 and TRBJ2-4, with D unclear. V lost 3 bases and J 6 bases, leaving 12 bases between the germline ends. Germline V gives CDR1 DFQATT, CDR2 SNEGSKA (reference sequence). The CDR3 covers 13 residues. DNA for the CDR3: TGCAGTGCTAGGGAAAGCAGATCAAACATTCAGTACTTC. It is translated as CSARESRSNIQYF.

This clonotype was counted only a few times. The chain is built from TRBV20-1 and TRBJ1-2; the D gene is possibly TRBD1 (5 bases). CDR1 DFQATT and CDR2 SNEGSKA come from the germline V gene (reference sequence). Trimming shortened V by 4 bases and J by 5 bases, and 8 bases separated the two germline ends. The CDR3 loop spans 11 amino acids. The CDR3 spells CSAKTDYGYTF. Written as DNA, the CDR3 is TGCAGTGCTAAGACAGATTATGGCTACACCTTC.

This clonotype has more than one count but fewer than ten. The CDR3 region has the DNA TGCAGTGCGCGACTAGCGGGTTCCTACGAGCAGTACTTC. This gives the protein CSARLAGSYEQYF. The rearrangement uses TRBV20-1 and TRBJ2-7; 10 bases fit TRBD2. V gave up 6 bases and J gave up 1 base; unmatched junction bases: 3. This CDR3 has 13 amino acids. In germline, CDR1 is DFQATT, CDR2 SNEGSKA (reference sequence).

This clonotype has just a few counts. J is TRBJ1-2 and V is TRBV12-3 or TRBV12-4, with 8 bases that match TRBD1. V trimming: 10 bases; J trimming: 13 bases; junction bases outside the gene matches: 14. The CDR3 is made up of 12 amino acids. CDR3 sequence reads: CATRPGQVICTF. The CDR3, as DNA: TGTGCCACCCGACCGGGACAGGTGATCTGCACCTTC.

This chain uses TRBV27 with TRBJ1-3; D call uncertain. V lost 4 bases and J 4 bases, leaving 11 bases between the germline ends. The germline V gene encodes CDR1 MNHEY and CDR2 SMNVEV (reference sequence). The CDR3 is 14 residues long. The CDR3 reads CASSSGPIGNTIYF. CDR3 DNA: TGTGCCAGCAGTTCCGGGCCGATAGGAAACACCATATATTTT.

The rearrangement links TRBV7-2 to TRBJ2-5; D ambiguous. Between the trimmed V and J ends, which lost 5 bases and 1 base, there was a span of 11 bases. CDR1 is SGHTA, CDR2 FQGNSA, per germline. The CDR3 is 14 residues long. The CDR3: CASSPPGSQETQYF. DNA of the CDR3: TGTGCCAGCAGCCCTCCGGGTAGCCAAGAGACCCAGTACTTC.

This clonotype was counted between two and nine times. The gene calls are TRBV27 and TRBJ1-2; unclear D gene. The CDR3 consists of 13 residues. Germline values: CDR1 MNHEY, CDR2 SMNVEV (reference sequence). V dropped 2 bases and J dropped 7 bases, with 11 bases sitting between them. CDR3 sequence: CASSLGRKGGYTF. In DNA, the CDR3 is TGTGCCAGCAGTTTAGGCCGGAAGGGTGGCTACACCTTC.

As DNA, the CDR3 is TGTGCCAGCAGTTTTAACAGGGCGGGCTACACCTTC. This sequence encodes CASSFNRAGYTF. The chain combines TRBV12-3 or TRBV12-4 with TRBJ1-2; possibly TRBD1 for D (6 bases). V gave up 3 bases and J gave up 8 bases, with 10 bases separating them. The CDR3 totals 12 residues.

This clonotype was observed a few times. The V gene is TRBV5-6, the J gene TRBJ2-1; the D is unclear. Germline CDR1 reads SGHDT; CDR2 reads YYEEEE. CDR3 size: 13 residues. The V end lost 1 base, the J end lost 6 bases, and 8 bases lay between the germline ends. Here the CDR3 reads CASSLIPVNEQFF. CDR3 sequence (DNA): TGTGCCAGCAGCTTGATCCCCGTCAATGAGCAGTTCTTC. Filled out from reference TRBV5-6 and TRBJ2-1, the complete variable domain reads DAGVTQSPTHLIKTRGQQVTLRCSPKSGHDTVSWYQQALGQGPQFIFQYYEEEERQRGNFPDRFSGHQFPNYSSELNVNALLLGDSALYLCASSLIPVNEQFFGPGTRLTVL.

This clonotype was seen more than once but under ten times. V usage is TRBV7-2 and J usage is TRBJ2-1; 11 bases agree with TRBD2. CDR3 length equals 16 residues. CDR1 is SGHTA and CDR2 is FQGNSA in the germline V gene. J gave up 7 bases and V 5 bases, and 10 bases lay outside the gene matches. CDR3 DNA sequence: TGTGCCAGCAGCCCCAGGGCTAGCGGGAGGAGTAATGAGCAGTTCTTC. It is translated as CASSPRASGRSNEQFF.

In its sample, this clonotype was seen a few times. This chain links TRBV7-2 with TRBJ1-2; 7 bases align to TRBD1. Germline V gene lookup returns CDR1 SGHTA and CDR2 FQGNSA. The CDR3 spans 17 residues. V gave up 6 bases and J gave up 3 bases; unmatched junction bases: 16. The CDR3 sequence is CASSVGQVIKRDYGYTF. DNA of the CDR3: TGTGCCAGCAGTGTCGGACAGGTCATTAAAAGGGACTATGGCTACACCTTC.

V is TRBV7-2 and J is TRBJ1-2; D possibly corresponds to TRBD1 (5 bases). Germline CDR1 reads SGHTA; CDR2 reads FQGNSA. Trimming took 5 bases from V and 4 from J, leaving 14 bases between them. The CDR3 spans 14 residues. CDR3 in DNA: TGTGCCAGCAGCCCCGGGACCTCTGGCTATGGCTACACCTTC. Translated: CASSPGTSGYGYTF.

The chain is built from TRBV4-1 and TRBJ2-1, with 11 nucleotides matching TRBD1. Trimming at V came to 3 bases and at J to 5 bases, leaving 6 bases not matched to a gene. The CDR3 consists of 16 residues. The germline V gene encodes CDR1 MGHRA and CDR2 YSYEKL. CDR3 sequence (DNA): TGCGCCAGCAGCCATGGACAGGGGGCTTTCGACAATGAGCAGTTCTTC. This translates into CASSHGQGAFDNEQFF.

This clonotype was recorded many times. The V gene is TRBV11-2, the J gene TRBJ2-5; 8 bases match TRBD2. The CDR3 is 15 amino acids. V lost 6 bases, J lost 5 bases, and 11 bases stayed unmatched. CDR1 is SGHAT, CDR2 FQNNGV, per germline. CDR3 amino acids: CASRSSTSGRETQYF. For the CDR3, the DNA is TGTGCCAGCAGGTCCTCTACTAGCGGCCGCGAGACCCAGTACTTC.

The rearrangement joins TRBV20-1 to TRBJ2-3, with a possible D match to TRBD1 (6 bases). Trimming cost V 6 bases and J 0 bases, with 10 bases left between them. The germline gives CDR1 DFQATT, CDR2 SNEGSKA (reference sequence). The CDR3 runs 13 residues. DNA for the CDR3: TGCAGTGCCCTCAGGGGTAGCACAGATACGCAGTATTTT. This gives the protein CSALRGSTDTQYF.